This T cell receptor (beta chain) was found in a study of T cell responses to AZD1222 COVID-19 vaccine. Assay: immunoSEQ multiplex PCR; the TCRdb copy retains only in-frame clones and omits some. The sample has about 170,000 clones, 90% to 95% seen once; the top ten hold around 4%. In this sample, this clone turned up once. The antigen is unknown. Study conclusions and caveats: Clonal diversity may have been underestimated in mostly white British donors. Sampling that yielded the repertoires occurred only after the peak T cell response. At baseline, just 5 or 6 AZD1222 recipients tested seropositive. Variant regions that are unmutated are reportedly the target of nearly half of spike-specific TCRs.

The germline V and J ends were trimmed by 0 bases and 10 bases, with 16 bases remaining between them. Germline CDR1 SGHTA, CDR2 FQGNSA. The CDR3 runs to 15 residues. The chain combines TRBV7-2 with TRBJ2-1, with D perhaps matching TRBD1 (6 bases). The source material was peripheral blood, sampled on day 0 of AZD1222 vaccination. This sequence originates from an adult in good health. The CDR3 bases are TGTGCCAGCAGCTTAGCTGTCGGACAGCCTGGGGAGCAGTTCTTC. Protein: CASSLAVGQPGEQFF.